This T cell receptor beta chain stems from a study of blood T cell repertoires in COVID-19. V was pared by 4 bases and J by 8 bases, with 14 bases between. Germline V gene data show CDR1 as MDHEN and CDR2 as SYDVKM. The CDR3 runs to 13 residues. Assay: immunoSEQ multiplex PCR; the TCRdb copy retains only in-frame clones and omits some. This repertoire shows about 100,000 clones, around 81% found once; its top ten account for about an eighth. The specimen sequenced was peripheral blood. This TCR derives from a man in his forties or fifties with active or convalescent COVID-19. The chain has TRBV28 and TRBJ1-2; D not certain. CDR3 sequence: CASSSDGLRGYTF. The DNA of the CDR3 is TGTGCCAGCAGTTCCGACGGCCTGAGGGGCTACACCTTC.